A selection of T cell receptor beta chains follows, all from one sample in a study of T-cell reconstitution after alpha-beta-depleted transplantation in children. TCRdb called the PCR reads again in MiXCR, with one record for every CDR3 protein. The top ten hold just under 45% of the sample, which has about 210,000 distinct CDR3 sequences, about a sixth seen once. Here the sequenced sample was PBMCs, mostly from graft donor cells, taken 360 days after TCRalphabeta/CD19-depleted stem cell transplant. These receptor sequences come from a male patient aged 2 to 9 who had a stem cell transplant for acute lymphoblastic leukemia, so the T cells may come from the graft donor. Each CDR3 is given with its conserved first and last residue. The D gene is left open where the match is weak. Size tells how often a clone was seen (once, few, many) or the class of an expanded clone, and some rows leave it out.

>few|TRBV6-5|NA|TRBJ1-1
CASNSGDPNTEAFF
TGTGCCAGCAATTCAGGGGACCCGAACACTGAAGCTTTCTTT
>few|TRBV5-6|TRBD1|TRBJ2-1
CASSRTGISVAGHNEQFF
TGTGCCAGCAGCCGGACAGGGATTAGCGTGGCGGGTCACAATGAGCAGTTCTTC
>NA|TRBV6-5|TRBD1|TRBJ2-7
CASSLTGSAYEQYF
TGTGCCAGCAGTTTGACAGGGAGTGCCTACGAGCAGTACTTC
>NA|TRBV12-3/TRBV12-4|TRBD2|TRBJ2-1
CASTTFGLAVYNEQFF
TGTGCCAGCACAACCTTCGGACTAGCTGTCTACAATGAGCAGTTCTTC
>NA|TRBV7-6|NA|TRBJ1-4
CASSLGASGGFNEKLFF
TGTGCCAGCAGCTTAGGGGCCTCCGGGGGCTTTAATGAAAAACTGTTTTTT
>few|TRBV4-2|NA|TRBJ2-5
CASSQDLTDQETQYF
TGTGCCAGCAGCCAAGATTTGACGGACCAAGAGACCCAGTACTTC
>NA|TRBV10-3|TRBD1|TRBJ2-5
CAISESTGQQETQYF
TGTGCCATCAGTGAGTCGACAGGGCAACAAGAGACCCAGTACTTC
>NA|TRBV7-6|NA|TRBJ1-1
CASSSSGNTEAFF
TGTGCCAGCAGCTCATCAGGGAACACTGAAGCTTTCTTT
>NA|TRBV5-6|TRBD2|TRBJ2-7
CASSWGGRAEQYF
TGTGCCAGCTCCTGGGGCGGGAGAGCCGAGCAGTACTTC
>NA|TRBV28|TRBD1|TRBJ2-2
CASNPTGYAGELFF
TGTGCCAGCAACCCGACAGGGTACGCCGGGGAGCTGTTTTTT
>many|TRBV20-1|TRBD2|TRBJ2-7
CSASRGGLYEQYF
TGCAGTGCTAGTCGGGGGGGGCTCTACGAGCAGTACTTC
>NA|TRBV7-9|NA|TRBJ2-7
CASSPHDSGWQYF
TGTGCCAGCAGCCCGCATGATTCGGGTTGGCAGTACTTC
>NA|TRBV5-5|NA|TRBJ1-2
CASSGPPEGYYGYTF
TGTGCCAGCAGCGGTCCACCGGAGGGATACTATGGCTACACCTTC
>NA|TRBV20-1|TRBD1|TRBJ1-1
CSARTLGQPRLRAGDTEAFF
TGCAGTGCTCGGACCTTGGGACAGCCTCGCCTCCGTGCCGGGGACACTGAAGCTTTCTTT
>few|TRBV9|TRBD1|TRBJ2-1
CASSVARTGLSSYNEQFF
TGTGCCAGCAGCGTAGCTCGGACAGGGTTGAGCTCCTACAATGAGCAGTTCTTC
>few|TRBV5-1|NA|TRBJ1-1
CASSLDSRAEAFF
TGCGCCAGCAGCTTGGACTCTCGGGCTGAAGCTTTCTTT
>NA|TRBV7-6|NA|TRBJ2-1
CASSLNTHPYNEQFF
TGTGCCAGCAGCTTAAATACCCATCCCTACAATGAGCAGTTCTTC
>NA|TRBV4-3|TRBD2|TRBJ2-7
CASSQEISQRGLAGSYEQYF
TGCGCCAGCAGCCAAGAAATTTCCCAAAGAGGACTAGCGGGAAGCTACGAGCAGTACTTC
>once|TRBV7-2|NA|TRBJ1-6
CASSLRYSSPLHF
TGTGCCAGCAGCCTACGATATAGTTCACCCCTCCACTTT
>few|TRBV3-1|NA|TRBJ2-1
CASSQMVSSYNEQFF
TGTGCCAGCAGCCAGATGGTGAGCTCCTACAATGAGCAGTTCTTC
>many|TRBV29-1|NA|TRBJ2-2
CSAGGTGELFF
TGCAGCGCAGGGGGGACCGGGGAGCTGTTTTTT
>many|TRBV11-2|NA|TRBJ1-1
CASSLDPGISSAFF
TGTGCCAGCAGCTTAGATCCCGGGATCAGTTCGGCTTTCTTT
>many|TRBV10-3|NA|TRBJ2-5
CAISGRGTGRSIGTQYF
TGTGCCATCAGTGGCCGTGGGACTGGTAGATCGATCGGGACCCAGTACTTC
>few|TRBV6-2/TRBV6-3|TRBD2|TRBJ2-1
CASSYSPTSGGYLWGEQFF
TGTGCCAGCAGTTACTCGCCAACTAGCGGGGGGTACCTATGGGGTGAGCAGTTCTTC
>NA|TRBV5-1|NA|TRBJ2-7
CASSLERPPYEQYF
TGCGCCAGCAGCTTGGAGCGGCCCCCCTACGAGCAGTACTTC
>NA|TRBV19|NA|TRBJ2-7
CASSLGTLFEQYF
TGTGCCAGTAGTCTCGGGACTCTATTCGAGCAGTACTTC
>NA|TRBV11-2|TRBD2|TRBJ2-3
CAASGDTDTQYF
TGTGCCGCGAGCGGGGACACAGATACGCAGTATTTT
>few|TRBV2|NA|TRBJ2-7
CASNKGSYEQYF
TGTGCCAGCAATAAGGGGTCCTACGAGCAGTACTTC
>NA|TRBV7-9|NA|TRBJ2-1
CATGLSIGDNEQFF
TGTGCCACCGGATTGTCTATCGGGGACAATGAGCAGTTCTTC
>many|TRBV27|NA|TRBJ1-2
CASSFQANYGYTF
TGTGCCAGCAGTTTTCAAGCGAACTATGGCTACACCTTC
>NA|TRBV4-3|TRBD1|TRBJ2-5
CASSHHRGCPRETQYF
TGCGCCAGCAGCCACCACAGGGGTTGTCCAAGGGAGACCCAGTACTTC
>NA|TRBV28|NA|TRBJ2-3
CASSPRGLPVKGTQYF
TGTGCCAGCAGTCCCCGGGGGCTGCCGGTGAAGGGTACGCAGTATTTT
>NA|TRBV20-1|TRBD2|TRBJ2-1
CSAHTSGGPNEQFF
TGCAGTGCTCATACTAGCGGGGGGCCAAATGAGCAGTTCTTC
>few|TRBV29-1|NA|TRBJ2-1
CSVGYNEQFF
TGCAGCGTCGGCTACAATGAGCAGTTCTTC
>few|TRBV12-3/TRBV12-4|TRBD2|TRBJ2-1
CASSLGTSGGARNEQFF
TGTGCCAGCAGTTTAGGGACTAGCGGGGGGGCCAGAAATGAGCAGTTCTTC
>NA|TRBV20-1|NA|TRBJ1-5
CSAIRGDQPQHF
TGCAGTGCTATCCGCGGGGATCAGCCCCAGCATTTT
>many|TRBV20-1|NA|TRBJ1-5
CSAREQGNQPQHF
TGCAGTGCTAGGGAACAGGGTAATCAGCCCCAGCATTTT
>few|TRBV28|NA|TRBJ1-5
CASSLLGGEGDQPQHF
TGTGCCAGCAGTTTATTGGGAGGGGAGGGTGATCAGCCCCAGCATTTT
>NA|TRBV5-1|NA|TRBJ2-7
CASSPSFAAEQYF
TGCGCCAGCAGCCCCTCTTTTGCCGCCGAGCAGTACTTC
>NA|TRBV5-1|NA|TRBJ2-5
CASSLAGSREETQYF
TGCGCCAGCAGCTTGGCCGGGTCCAGAGAAGAGACCCAGTACTTC
>NA|TRBV25-1|TRBD2|TRBJ2-7
CASSAAGLAGGLSYEQYF
TGTGCCAGCAGTGCCGCGGGACTAGCGGGGGGGTTGTCCTACGAGCAGTACTTC
>NA|TRBV4-2|TRBD1|TRBJ1-5
CASSHGTGNQPQHF
TGTGCCAGCAGCCACGGGACAGGGAATCAGCCCCAGCATTTT
>few|TRBV11-1|TRBD2|TRBJ2-2
CASPPPNSGELNTGELFF
TGTGCCAGCCCTCCCCCCAACAGCGGGGAACTGAACACCGGGGAGCTGTTTTTT
>NA|TRBV3-1|NA|TRBJ1-1
CASSQDNRPQAFF
TGTGCCAGCAGCCAAGATAATAGGCCCCAAGCTTTCTTT
>few|TRBV4-1|NA|TRBJ2-1
CASSQNGNSYNEQFF
TGCGCCAGCAGCCAGAATGGAAACTCCTACAATGAGCAGTTCTTC
>NA|TRBV7-7|TRBD2|TRBJ2-1
CASSPSLAGEQFF
TGTGCCAGCAGCCCCAGCCTAGCGGGGGAGCAGTTCTTC
>NA|TRBV10-3|NA|TRBJ2-5
CAIRRGGNQETQYF
TGTGCCATCAGGCGAGGGGGGAACCAAGAGACCCAGTACTTC
>NA|TRBV4-1|NA|TRBJ1-2
CASSQVFVSRGHYGYTF
TGCGCCAGCAGCCAAGTCTTCGTATCGAGGGGACACTATGGCTACACCTTC
>NA|TRBV12-3/TRBV12-4|NA|TRBJ2-5
CASSLALLLLASETQYF
TGTGCCAGCAGTTTAGCCCTCTTACTCCTAGCTTCAGAGACCCAGTACTTC
>NA|TRBV3-1|TRBD2|TRBJ2-5
CASSLRSGGRETQYF
TGTGCCAGCTCCCTTCGGAGCGGGGGTCGAGAGACCCAGTACTTC